What follows are 16 T cell receptor beta chains derived from one specimen sequenced in a study of control samples from healthy donors and cancer patients. This table comes from immunoSEQ multiplex PCR, and its TCRdb copy is limited to in-frame clones, with some not included. The profile covers just over 150,000 clones, with approximately 94% appearing a single time and roughly 8.4% taken by the ten largest. The sample comprised blood. The receptors originated from a woman in her thirties or forties in good health.

Here the CDR3 DNA reads TGTGCCAGCAGCCTTCTGCTGGAGTTGAGCACCGGGGAGCTGTTTTTT. Translated, it gives CASSLLLELSTGELFF. The V gene is TRBV11-2, the J gene TRBJ2-2, with D unresolved. The germline CDR1 and CDR2 sequences are SGHAT and FQNNGV. V lost 5 bases to trimming and J lost 4 bases, with 17 bases between them. The CDR3 is 16 residues long.

CDR3 region: CASSPTAVSDTQYF. The CDR3 DNA follows: TGTGCCAGCAGCCCGACTGCCGTCTCCGATACGCAGTATTTT. The J gene is TRBJ2-3, the V gene TRBV6-2 or TRBV6-3; D not resolved. Germline V gene data show CDR1 as MNHEY and CDR2 as SVGEGT. Trimming took 6 bases from V and 6 from J, leaving 16 bases between them. The CDR3 covers 14 residues.

This chain uses TRBV19 with TRBJ1-2, with 10 positions matching TRBD1. This CDR3 has 16 residues. Germline CDR1 reads LNHDA; CDR2 reads SQIVND (reference sequence). The V segment lost 4 bases and the J segment 2 bases; nucleotides outside the gene matches: 7. CDR3 loop: CASSTRDRGANYGYTF. The CDR3 DNA follows: TGTGCCAGTAGTACGAGGGACAGGGGCGCCAACTATGGCTACACCTTC.

J is TRBJ1-1 and V is TRBV28, with 10 positions matching TRBD1. Germline V gene lookup returns CDR1 MDHEN and CDR2 SYDVKM. Trimming removed 5 bases from V and 5 bases from J; junction bases left unmatched: 8. This CDR3 region has 15 residues. This chain's CDR3 is CASSDRTGGETEAFF. The CDR3 DNA is TGTGCCAGCAGTGATAGGACAGGGGGGGAAACTGAAGCTTTCTTT.

This chain uses TRBV10-2 with TRBJ2-7; 14 bases line up with TRBD2. Per the germline V gene, CDR1 is WSHSY and CDR2 is SAAADI. This CDR3 region has 17 residues. V trimming: 4 bases; J trimming: 7 bases; junction bases outside the gene matches: 12. The CDR3 sequence is CASSVPRLAGGPPEQYF. The CDR3 DNA reads as TGCGCCAGCAGTGTCCCCAGACTAGCGGGAGGGCCGCCTGAGCAGTACTTC.

The chain uses TRBV5-1 and TRBJ2-7; 9 nucleotides match TRBD1. V was clipped by 0 bases and J by 5 bases; unmatched bases: 9. Germline V gene lookup returns CDR1 SGHRS and CDR2 YFSETQ. This CDR3 contains 16 residues. The CDR3 DNA follows: TGCGCCAGCAGCTTGGCCCCAGGGACAGGGCAGGACGAGCAGTACTTC. Protein sequence: CASSLAPGTGQDEQYF.

CDR3 sequence reads: CASSVTTAIGNTIYF. The DNA of the CDR3 is TGTGCCAGCAGCGTGACGACAGCAATTGGAAACACCATATATTTT. This rearrangement joins TRBV9 to TRBJ1-3; a possible D gene is TRBD1 (5 bases). The CDR3 is 15 amino acids. From germline, CDR1 is SGDLS and CDR2 YYNGEE. Trimming left V 2 bases short and J 3 bases short, with 12 bases between.

The chain uses TRBV12-3 or TRBV12-4 and TRBJ1-2; D may be TRBD1 (6 bases). CDR3 length: 13 amino acids. V was clipped by 3 bases and J by 8 bases, with 13 bases between them. In DNA, the CDR3 is TGTGCCAGCAGTTTGTCGACAGGTGGGGGCTACACCTTC. Its protein product is CASSLSTGGGYTF.

This sequence joins TRBV13 and TRBJ2-7; D tentatively fits TRBD1 or TRBD2 (6 bases each). Trimming removed 1 base at V and 2 bases at J, with 15 bases between. The CDR3 is 16 amino acids. CDR1 PRHDT and CDR2 FYEKMQ come from the germline V gene (reference sequence). CDR3 DNA sequence: TGTGCCAGCAGCTTAGAGGGGGGTGGGAACACCTACGAGCAGTACTTC. Translation gives CASSLEGGGNTYEQYF.

The V call is TRBV12-3 or TRBV12-4, the J call TRBJ1-5, with TRBD1 as a possible D gene (6 bases). This CDR3 is 13 amino acids long. Deletions cut 4 bases from V and 12 bases from J, with 16 bases between. CDR3 nucleotides: TGTGCCAGCAGTTCCGGGACACTTGCTGTCCAGCATTTT. Its translation: CASSSGTLAVQHF.

This chain connects TRBV27 to TRBJ2-5, with 12 bases lining up with TRBD1. The CDR3 runs to 16 residues. Germline CDR1 and CDR2: MNHEY and SMNVEV (reference sequence). The V and J ends lost 6 bases and 4 bases, in that order; junction bases with no gene match: 9. CDR3 coding DNA: TGTGCCAGCAGCATAGGGACAGGGGGCGTAGGAGAGACCCAGTACTTC. Translation: CASSIGTGGVGETQYF.

In DNA form, the CDR3 reads TGTGCCAGCAGTTTAGGTGGGGCCCGCTACACCTTC. This translates into CASSLGGARYTF. The chain recombines TRBV12-3 or TRBV12-4 with TRBJ1-2; perhaps TRBD1 as D (5 bases). The V end was cut by 1 base, the J end by 9 bases, with 9 bases between. The CDR3 is made up of 12 amino acids.

The rearrangement uses TRBV27 and TRBJ1-4, with 10 bases aligning to TRBD1. CDR3 length: 14 residues. The trim removed 6 bases at V and 7 bases at J, leaving 5 bases unmatched. Germline-derived CDR1 and CDR2 are MNHEY and SMNVEV (reference sequence). The CDR3 region has the DNA TGTGCCAGCAGCTTCCGGGACAGGGGTGAAAAACTGTTTTTT. Residues: CASSFRDRGEKLFF.

V is TRBV11-2 and J is TRBJ2-7; D is perhaps TRBD2 (6 bases). The germline V gene has CDR1 SGHAT and CDR2 FQNNGV. The CDR3 contains 14 residues. V lost 3 bases, J lost 1 base, and 10 bases lay in between. The CDR3 sequence: CASSFGTASYEQYF. CDR3 DNA: TGTGCCAGCAGCTTCGGGACTGCTTCCTACGAGCAGTACTTC.

The V call is TRBV6-1, the J call TRBJ1-4; D is possibly TRBD1 (6 bases). The germline gives CDR1 MNHNS, CDR2 SASEGT. Trimming cost V 4 bases and J 2 bases, with 14 bases left between them. The CDR3 runs to 16 residues. The CDR3: CASSAPRQDTNEKLFF. Written as DNA, the CDR3 is TGTGCCAGCAGTGCCCCCCGACAGGACACTAATGAAAAACTGTTTTTT.

V gene TRBV27 combines with J gene TRBJ1-1, with 7 bases matching TRBD1. Trimming cost V 6 bases and J 1 base; bases outside gene matches: 5. Germline V gives CDR1 MNHEY, CDR2 SMNVEV (reference sequence). The CDR3 consists of 14 residues. The CDR3 sequence is CASRIQGWNTEAFF. Written as DNA, the CDR3 is TGTGCCAGCAGGATACAGGGGTGGAACACTGAAGCTTTCTTT.